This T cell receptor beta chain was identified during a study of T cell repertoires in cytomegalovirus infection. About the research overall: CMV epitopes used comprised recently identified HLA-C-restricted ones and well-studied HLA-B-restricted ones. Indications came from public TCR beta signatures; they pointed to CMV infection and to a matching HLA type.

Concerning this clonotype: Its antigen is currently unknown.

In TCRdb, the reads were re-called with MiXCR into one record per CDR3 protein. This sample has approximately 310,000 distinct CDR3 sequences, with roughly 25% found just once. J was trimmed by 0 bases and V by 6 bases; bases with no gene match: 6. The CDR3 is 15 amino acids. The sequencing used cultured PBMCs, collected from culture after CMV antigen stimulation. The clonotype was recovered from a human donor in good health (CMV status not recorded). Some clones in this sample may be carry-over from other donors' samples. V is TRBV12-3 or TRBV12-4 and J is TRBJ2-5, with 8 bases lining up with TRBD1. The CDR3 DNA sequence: TGTGCCAGCAGAGCCGGACAGGGAGACCAAGAGACCCAGTACTTC. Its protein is CASRAGQGDQETQYF.